Here is one TCR beta chain with its context. The antigen is undetermined. Generated by immunoSEQ multiplex PCR, the TCRdb table keeps only in-frame clones and is missing some. This sample has around 270,000 clones, with approximately 94% found just once. This sample was taken from a study of T cell responses to AZD1222 COVID-19 vaccine. Study-level findings and limits: The study sampled repertoires only after the peak T cell response.

Germline V CDR1 and CDR2: MNHEY, SMNVEV (reference sequence). V was trimmed by 8 bases and J by 2 bases, leaving 15 bases between them. This CDR3 region has 14 residues. This TCR derives from an adult who received the AZD1222 COVID-19 vaccine. The chain couples TRBV27 to TRBJ1-1; the D gene is possibly TRBD1 (5 bases). The material sequenced was peripheral blood, taken 28 days after the second AZD1222 dose. The CDR3 sequence: CASVPLGGNTEAFF. CDR3 nucleotides: TGTGCCAGCGTCCCCTTGGGGGGAAACACTGAAGCTTTCTTT.